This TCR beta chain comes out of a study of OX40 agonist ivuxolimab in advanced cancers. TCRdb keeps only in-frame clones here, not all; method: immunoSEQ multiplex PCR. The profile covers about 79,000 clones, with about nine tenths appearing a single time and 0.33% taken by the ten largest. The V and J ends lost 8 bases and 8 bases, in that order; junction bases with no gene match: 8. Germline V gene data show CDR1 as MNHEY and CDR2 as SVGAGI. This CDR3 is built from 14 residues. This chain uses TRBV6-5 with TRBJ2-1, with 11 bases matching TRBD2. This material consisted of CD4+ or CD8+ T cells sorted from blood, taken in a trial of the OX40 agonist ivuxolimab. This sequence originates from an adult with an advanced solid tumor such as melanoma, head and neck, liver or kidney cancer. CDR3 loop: CASFSGGAPYEQFF. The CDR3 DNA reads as TGTGCCAGCTTTAGCGGGGGGGCTCCCTATGAGCAGTTCTTC.